Listed here are 25 T cell receptor beta chains from one sample, sequenced in a study of T cell responses to AZD1222 COVID-19 vaccine. Method: immunoSEQ multiplex PCR; TCRdb's copy keeps in-frame clones and lacks some. The top ten hold more than 7% of the sample, which has 89,000 or so clones, 80% to 90% seen once. The material was peripheral blood, obtained on day 0 of AZD1222 vaccination. Receptors originate from an adult in good health.

The gene calls are TRBV7-9 and TRBJ1-5; D is unresolved. This CDR3 contains 13 residues. Per the germline V gene, CDR1 is SEHNR and CDR2 is FQNEAQ (reference sequence). The ends were cut back, 5 bases at V and 9 bases at J, with 14 bases in the middle. This CDR3 reads CASSPDGERPQHF. Written as DNA, the CDR3 is TGTGCCAGCAGCCCGGACGGGGAGAGGCCCCAGCATTTT.

This clone was detected once. CDR3 region: CASSPGLAGEKDTQYF. CDR3 nucleotides: TGTGCCAGCTCTCCCGGACTAGCGGGAGAAAAAGATACGCAGTATTTT. This chain links TRBV18 with TRBJ2-3; the match to TRBD2 covers 13 bases. The CDR3 spans 16 residues. CDR1 and CDR2 (germline): KGHSH, LQKENI. Trimming removed 6 bases from V and 5 bases from J; junction bases left unmatched: 8.

In its sample, this clone was seen a few times. The rearrangement joins TRBV19 to TRBJ1-1; D gene ambiguous. The germline V gene has CDR1 LNHDA and CDR2 SQIVND (reference sequence). V gave up 3 bases and J gave up 1 base, with 9 bases separating them. CDR3 length equals 14 residues. The CDR3 DNA reads TGTGCCAGTAGTATTGGCTTGGGGAACACTGAAGCTTTCTTT. This encodes CASSIGLGNTEAFF.

This clone was seen only a few times. This rearrangement joins TRBV5-5 to TRBJ1-3, with D possibly matching TRBD1 (5 bases). CDR1 and CDR2 (germline): SGHKS, YYEKEE (reference sequence). V shed 1 base and J shed 6 bases, with 8 bases lying between them. The CDR3 has 13 amino acids. CDR3 DNA sequence: TGTGCCAGCAGCTTGACAGGAGAAAACACCATATATTTT. It yields the protein CASSLTGENTIYF.

The count of this clone is one. V and J are TRBV25-1 and TRBJ2-7; the match to TRBD1 covers 7 bases. The CDR3 length is 13 residues. J lost 0 bases, V lost 6 bases, and 2 bases had no gene match. The V gene's germline CDR1 is MGHDK and CDR2 SYGVNS. CDR3 in amino acids: CASSRDSSYEQYF. Here the CDR3 DNA reads TGTGCCAGCAGCCGGGACAGCTCCTACGAGCAGTACTTC.

The genes are TRBV28 and TRBJ2-5, with 8 positions matching TRBD1. The CDR3 is made up of 16 amino acids. The germline V gene encodes CDR1 MDHEN and CDR2 SYDVKM. The ends lost 3 bases at V and 5 bases at J; junction bases unmatched: 11. CDR3 loop: CASSFGTGNLGETQYF. The CDR3 DNA reads TGTGCCAGCAGTTTCGGGACAGGCAACCTAGGGGAGACCCAGTACTTC. Full variable domain (rest looked up from reference TRBV28 and TRBJ2-5): DVKVTQSSRYLVKRTGEKVFLECVQDMDHENMFWYRQDPGLGLRLIYFSYDVKMKEKGDIPEGYSVSREKKERFSLILESASTNQTSMYLCASSFGTGNLGETQYFGPGTRLLVL.

V gene TRBV6-1 combines with J gene TRBJ1-5; 7 bases fit TRBD1. Looked up from germline, CDR1 is MNHNS and CDR2 is SASEGT. This CDR3 is built from 16 residues. V lost 4 bases to trimming and J lost 4 bases; unmatched junction nucleotides: 10. CDR3 region: CASSGMTGSGNQPQHF. The CDR3 DNA sequence: TGTGCCAGCAGTGGCATGACAGGGTCAGGTAATCAGCCCCAGCATTTT.

This chain links TRBV7-3 with TRBJ1-1, with TRBD1 matching 9 bases. Trimming at V came to 3 bases and at J to 10 bases, leaving 6 bases not matched to a gene. The CDR3 covers 13 residues. In germline, CDR1 is SGHTA, CDR2 FQGTGA. In DNA, the CDR3 is TGTGCCAGCAGCTTCACACAGGGGGCCGGAGCTTTCTTT. Its protein is CASSFTQGAGAFF. The whole variable domain, remainder taken from reference TRBV7-3 and TRBJ1-1, is GAGVSQTPSNKVTEKGKYVELRCDPISGHTALYWYRQSLGQGPEFLIYFQGTGAADDSGLPNDRFFAVRPEGSVSTLKIQRTERGDSAVYLCASSFTQGAGAFFGQGTRLTVV.

This chain uses TRBV6-5 with TRBJ2-1; 9 nucleotides align to TRBD2. The CDR3 consists of 13 residues. Germline loops: CDR1 MNHEY, CDR2 SVGAGI. Unmatched junction bases numbered 3, after V lost 2 bases and J lost 10 bases. CDR3 coding DNA: TGTGCCAGCAGTTACGACGGACTAGCGGAGCAGTTCTTC. It codes for CASSYDGLAEQFF.

This clone was observed a single time. The rearrangement joins TRBV11-2 to TRBJ2-7; D perhaps matches TRBD1 (5 bases). Germline CDR1 SGHAT, CDR2 FQNNGV. Trimming removed 0 bases at V and 4 bases at J, with 13 bases between. The length of the CDR3 is 15 residues. CDR3 in amino acids: CASSLEGRATYEQYF. As DNA, the CDR3 is TGTGCCAGCAGCTTAGAGGGGCGAGCGACTTACGAGCAGTACTTC.

This sequence joins TRBV19 and TRBJ1-3; D uncertain. Trimming removed 9 bases from V and 4 bases from J, with 7 bases in between. Germline V gives CDR1 LNHDA, CDR2 SQIVND (reference sequence). CDR3 size: 11 residues. The CDR3 region has the DNA TGTGCCAGCCCCCGGGGAAACACCATATATTTT. It codes for CASPRGNTIYF.

V usage is TRBV5-1 and J usage is TRBJ1-2; weak D call: TRBD1 (6 bases). V was clipped by 5 bases and J by 4 bases, with 15 bases between them. The CDR3 has 14 amino acids. In germline, CDR1 is SGHRS, CDR2 YFSETQ. The CDR3 nucleotides read TGCGCCAGCAGACCAACAGGGATGGTCTATGGCTACACCTTC. Translation gives CASRPTGMVYGYTF.

The chain couples TRBV28 to TRBJ1-2; 10 bases line up with TRBD1. Losses at the gene ends were 6 bases for V and 4 bases for J; bases not matched to a gene: 2. Germline values: CDR1 MDHEN, CDR2 SYDVKM. The CDR3 length is 13 residues. The CDR3 DNA follows: TGTGCCAGCAGCCGGGACAGGGGCTATGGCTACACCTTC. Protein product: CASSRDRGYGYTF.

The J gene is TRBJ2-3, the V gene TRBV28; D is undetermined. The germline gives CDR1 MDHEN, CDR2 SYDVKM. Trimming left V 3 bases short and J 11 bases short, with 18 bases between. The CDR3 is 14 amino acids. The CDR3 DNA is TGTGCCAGCAGTTTCGGGTCGATGGGATACAGGCAGTATTTT. Encoded protein: CASSFGSMGYRQYF.

The rearrangement joins TRBV11-3 to TRBJ2-7; 12 nucleotides line up with TRBD1. The CDR3 runs 20 residues. The V gene end was trimmed by 0 bases and the J gene end by 2 bases; junction bases not matched to a gene: 14. Per germline, CDR1 SGHNT and CDR2 YENEEA. CDR3 sequence: CASSLDKFTGQGARTYEQYF. The CDR3 region has the DNA TGTGCCAGCAGCTTAGACAAATTCACGGGACAGGGGGCGAGGACCTACGAGCAGTACTTC.

This chain connects TRBV28 to TRBJ2-7, with a tentative D call TRBD1 (6 bases). V was shortened by 5 bases and J by 1 base, with 9 bases between the two germline ends. The germline gives CDR1 MDHEN, CDR2 SYDVKM. CDR3 length equals 13 residues. The CDR3: CASSKQGSYEQYF. As DNA, the CDR3 is TGTGCCAGCAGTAAACAGGGATCCTACGAGCAGTACTTC.

V gene TRBV7-2 combines with J gene TRBJ2-1; unclear D gene. The CDR3 is made up of 15 amino acids. The germline CDR1 and CDR2 sequences are SGHTA and FQGNSA. With 2 bases removed from V and 1 base from J, the gap between germline ends came to 9 bases. CDR3 region: CASSLFPTSYNEQFF. In DNA form, the CDR3 reads TGTGCCAGCAGCTTATTCCCTACTTCCTACAATGAGCAGTTCTTC.

V gene TRBV3-1 (or the pseudogene TRBV3-2) combines with J gene TRBJ2-5; D tentatively reads TRBD1 or TRBD2 (6 bases each). CDR1 is LGHDT, CDR2 YNNKEL, per germline (reference sequence). CDR3 length: 15 residues. The V end was cut by 3 bases, the J end by 5 bases, with 16 bases between. The CDR3 DNA sequence: TGTGCCAGCAGCCATTATTGGGGGGCAGGTGAGACCCAGTACTTC. Translating gives CASSHYWGAGETQYF.

V usage is TRBV4-3 and J usage is TRBJ2-1, with 7 bases fitting TRBD2. The CDR3 is 14 amino acids. V lost 3 bases, J lost 10 bases, and 9 bases stayed unmatched. Germline V lookup: CDR1 LGHNA, CDR2 YSLEER. The CDR3 DNA reads as TGCGCCAGCAGCCAGGTGACTAGCCCACGGGAGCAGTTCTTC. This codes for CASSQVTSPREQFF.

This clone has more than one count but fewer than ten. The chain links TRBV11-3 to TRBJ2-7; 8 bases agree with TRBD1. V dropped 3 bases and J dropped 5; count of bases not matched to a gene: 12. The CDR3 covers 16 residues. Germline V gene sequence: CDR1 SGHNT, CDR2 YENEEA. In DNA, the CDR3 is TGTGCCAGCAGCTTTAGAAACTGGACAGGGCACCACGAGCAGTACTTC. It specifies CASSFRNWTGHHEQYF.

In DNA, the CDR3 is TGTGCCAGCATCCATCCGACGGTGCAGACCCAGTACTTC. It encodes CASIHPTVQTQYF. V usage is TRBV28 and J usage is TRBJ2-5; no clear D. Looked up from germline, CDR1 is MDHEN and CDR2 is SYDVKM. The CDR3 has 13 amino acids. V lost 7 bases, J lost 6 bases, and 15 bases lay in between.

The J gene is TRBJ1-6, the V gene TRBV15, with 12 bases that match TRBD1. This CDR3 contains 17 residues. From germline, CDR1 is LNHNV and CDR2 YYDKDF (reference sequence). J lost 10 bases, V lost 0 bases, and 7 bases had no gene match. Written as DNA, the CDR3 is TGTGCCACCAGCAGAGATTTCCCAGGGACAGGGGGCTCACCCCTCCACTTT. This sequence encodes CATSRDFPGTGGSPLHF.

This clone occurred once. V and J are TRBV29-1 and TRBJ2-1; D is uncertain. CDR1 and CDR2 (germline): SQVTM, ANQGSEA. V was trimmed by 0 bases and J by 4 bases, leaving 10 bases between them. There are 14 residues in the CDR3. This CDR3 is CSVEDWGRYNEQFF. Written as DNA, the CDR3 is TGCAGCGTTGAAGATTGGGGTCGGTACAATGAGCAGTTCTTC.

V and J are TRBV12-3 or TRBV12-4 and TRBJ1-1; D is undetermined. The CDR3 spans 13 residues. V was clipped by 6 bases and J by 3 bases, with 11 bases between them. CDR3 loop: CASSPGADTEAFF. CDR3 nucleotides: TGTGCCAGCAGCCCAGGCGCGGACACTGAAGCTTTCTTT.

J is TRBJ1-1 and V is TRBV6-5; D is ambiguous. From germline, CDR1 is MNHEY and CDR2 SVGAGI. CDR3 length: 15 amino acids. Deletions cut 8 bases from V and 4 bases from J, with 20 bases between. CDR3 amino acids: CASRSTLGWSTEAFF. The CDR3 DNA reads as TGTGCCAGCCGATCGACCCTTGGATGGAGCACTGAAGCTTTCTTT.